This T cell receptor beta chain derives from a study of Tregs in tolerant kidney transplant recipients. Study results and limitations: Validation in larger populations is needed because few patients were studied.

Thawed PBMCs were FACS-sorted into unstimulated CD4+CD25+CD127- regulatory T cells, CD4+CD25- non-regulatory cells, CD4 and CD8 cells. The protocol was immunoSEQ multiplex PCR, while the TCRdb copy is restricted to in-frame clones and leaves out a portion. The sample has roughly 70,000 clones, around 83% seen once; the top ten hold about 4.7%. A few counts support this clone. The antigen remains unidentified. CDR3 length: 16 residues. CDR1 LNHDA and CDR2 SQIVND come from the germline V gene (reference sequence). V was clipped by 6 bases and J by 2 bases, with 16 bases between them. J is TRBJ2-2 and V is TRBV19; D not certain. The sequenced material came from CD4+ T cells from blood. The clonotype was recovered from a human donor in good health. In nucleotides, the CDR3 is TGTGCCAGTAGCAAACTACCCGGGCCCAACACCGGGGAGCTGTTTTTT. Its protein product is CASSKLPGPNTGELFF.